The entry below gives a single T cell receptor beta chain sequence along with its context. Its antigen is unknown. This CDR3 contains 22 residues. The germline CDR1 and CDR2 sequences are MNHEY and SMNVEV (reference sequence). V shed 2 bases and J shed 2 bases, with 31 bases lying between them. These data originate in a study of post-analysis software for immune sequencing data. TCR beta libraries were prepared from cDNA with unique molecular identifiers. In TCRdb, the PCR reads were re-called with MiXCR into one record per CDR3 protein. Of a few hundred thousand distinct CDR3 sequences detected, roughly 35% appear once; the ten largest clones hold 13%. Overall study findings and caveats: Four to six TRBV segments (TRBV5-6, TRBV5-1 and TRBV20-1 among them) occurred more frequently in patients than in controls.

The J gene is TRBJ1-5, the V gene TRBV27, with a tentative D call TRBD1 (5 bases). Sequencing input: blood. This receptor was obtained from a girl aged 5 to 17 with multiple sclerosis. The CDR3, as DNA: TGTGCCAGCAGTTTACCTTACCGGGGGGTCAGAGCATCCTTTAATGGCAATCAGCCCCAGCATTTT. This gives the protein CASSLPYRGVRASFNGNQPQHF.